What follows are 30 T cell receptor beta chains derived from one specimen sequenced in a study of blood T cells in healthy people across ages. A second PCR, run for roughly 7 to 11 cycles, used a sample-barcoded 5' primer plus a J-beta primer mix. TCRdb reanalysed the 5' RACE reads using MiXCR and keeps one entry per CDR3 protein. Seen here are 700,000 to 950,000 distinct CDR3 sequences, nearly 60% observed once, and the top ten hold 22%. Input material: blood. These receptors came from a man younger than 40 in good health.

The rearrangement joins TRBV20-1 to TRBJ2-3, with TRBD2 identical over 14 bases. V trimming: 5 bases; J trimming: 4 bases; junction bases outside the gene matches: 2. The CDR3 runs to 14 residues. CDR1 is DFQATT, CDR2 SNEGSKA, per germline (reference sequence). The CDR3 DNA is TGCAGTGCTCAGGGACTAGCGGGAGCAGATACGCAGTATTTT. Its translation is CSAQGLAGADTQYF.

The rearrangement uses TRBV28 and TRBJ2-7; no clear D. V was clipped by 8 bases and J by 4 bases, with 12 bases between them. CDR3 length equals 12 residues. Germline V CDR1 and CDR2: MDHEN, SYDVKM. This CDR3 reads CASRENPYEQYF. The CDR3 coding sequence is TGTGCCAGCCGAGAGAACCCGTACGAGCAGTACTTC.

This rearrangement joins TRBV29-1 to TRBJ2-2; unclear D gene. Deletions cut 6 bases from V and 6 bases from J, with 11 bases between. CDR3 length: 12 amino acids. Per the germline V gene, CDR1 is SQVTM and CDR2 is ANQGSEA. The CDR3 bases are TGCAGCGTCGTGAGTATCGCCGGGGAGCTGTTTTTT. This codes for CSVVSIAGELFF.

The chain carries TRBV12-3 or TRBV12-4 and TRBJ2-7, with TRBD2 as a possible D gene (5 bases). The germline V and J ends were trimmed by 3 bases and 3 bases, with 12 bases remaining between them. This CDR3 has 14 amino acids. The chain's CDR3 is CASSLGSGYYEQYF. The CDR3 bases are TGTGCCAGCAGTTTGGGCAGCGGTTACTACGAGCAGTACTTC.

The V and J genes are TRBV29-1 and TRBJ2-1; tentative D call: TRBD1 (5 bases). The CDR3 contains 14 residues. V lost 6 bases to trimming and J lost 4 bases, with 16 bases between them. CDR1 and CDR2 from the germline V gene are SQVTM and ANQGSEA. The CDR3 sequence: CSVRAGAAYNEQFF. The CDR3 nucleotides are TGCAGCGTCCGGGCTGGGGCAGCTTACAATGAGCAGTTCTTC.

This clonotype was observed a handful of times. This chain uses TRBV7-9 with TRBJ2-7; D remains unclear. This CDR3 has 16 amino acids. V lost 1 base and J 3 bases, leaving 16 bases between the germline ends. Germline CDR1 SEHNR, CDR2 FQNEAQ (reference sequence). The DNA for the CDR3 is TGTGCCAGCAGCTTAGTCCCCACGGGTCCCCACTACGAGCAGTACTTC. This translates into CASSLVPTGPHYEQYF.

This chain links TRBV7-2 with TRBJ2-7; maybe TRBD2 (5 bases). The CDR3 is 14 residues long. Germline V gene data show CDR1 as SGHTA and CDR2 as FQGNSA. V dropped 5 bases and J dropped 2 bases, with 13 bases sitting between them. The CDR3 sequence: CASSAGLLAYEQYF. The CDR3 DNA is TGTGCCAGCAGCGCTGGACTGCTAGCCTACGAGCAGTACTTC.

CDR3 protein: CSASPNTGVGEKLFF. The DNA of the CDR3 is TGCAGTGCTAGTCCTAACACGGGTGTCGGTGAAAAACTGTTTTTT. This chain joins TRBV20-1 and TRBJ1-4; D unresolved. Deletions cut 3 bases from V and 7 bases from J, with 18 bases between. This CDR3 has 15 residues. Looked up from germline, CDR1 is DFQATT and CDR2 is SNEGSKA (reference sequence).

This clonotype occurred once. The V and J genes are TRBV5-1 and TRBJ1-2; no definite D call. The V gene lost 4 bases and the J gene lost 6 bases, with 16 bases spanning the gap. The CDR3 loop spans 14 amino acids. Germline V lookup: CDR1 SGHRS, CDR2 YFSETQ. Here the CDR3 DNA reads TGCGCCAGCAGCACAGCTCCCGAGTCCCATGGCTACACCTTC. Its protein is CASSTAPESHGYTF.

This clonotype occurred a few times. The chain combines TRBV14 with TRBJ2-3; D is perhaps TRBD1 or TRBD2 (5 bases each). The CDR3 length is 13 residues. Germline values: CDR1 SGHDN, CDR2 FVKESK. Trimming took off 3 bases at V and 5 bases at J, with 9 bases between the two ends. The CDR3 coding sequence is TGTGCCAGCAGCCAGGTTGGGGGAGATACGCAGTATTTT. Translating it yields CASSQVGGDTQYF.

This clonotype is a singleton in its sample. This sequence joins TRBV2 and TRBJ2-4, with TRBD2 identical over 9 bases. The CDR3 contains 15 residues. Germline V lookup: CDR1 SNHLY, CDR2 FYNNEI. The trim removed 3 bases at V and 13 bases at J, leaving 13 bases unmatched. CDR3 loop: CASSDSTSGDYVQYF. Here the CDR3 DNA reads TGTGCCAGCAGTGACTCGACTAGCGGAGACTACGTGCAGTACTTC.

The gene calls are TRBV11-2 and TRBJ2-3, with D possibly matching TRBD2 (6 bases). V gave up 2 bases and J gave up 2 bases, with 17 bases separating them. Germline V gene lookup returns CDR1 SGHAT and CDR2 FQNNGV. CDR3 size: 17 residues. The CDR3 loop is CASSLRGPGLYTDTQYF. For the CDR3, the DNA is TGTGCCAGCAGCTTACGGGGCCCGGGACTCTACACAGATACGCAGTATTTT. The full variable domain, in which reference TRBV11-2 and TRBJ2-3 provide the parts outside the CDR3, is EAGVAQSPRYKIIEKRQSVAFWCNPISGHATLYWYQQILGQGPKLLIQFQNNGVVDDSQLPKDRFSAERLKGVDSTLKIQPAKLEDSAVYLCASSLRGPGLYTDTQYFGPGTRLTVL.

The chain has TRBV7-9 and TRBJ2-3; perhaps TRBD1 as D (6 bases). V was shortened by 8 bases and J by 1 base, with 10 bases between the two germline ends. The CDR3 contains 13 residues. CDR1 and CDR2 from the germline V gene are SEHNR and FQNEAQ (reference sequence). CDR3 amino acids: CASLRTGTDTQYF. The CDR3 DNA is TGTGCCAGCCTAAGGACAGGCACAGATACGCAGTATTTT.

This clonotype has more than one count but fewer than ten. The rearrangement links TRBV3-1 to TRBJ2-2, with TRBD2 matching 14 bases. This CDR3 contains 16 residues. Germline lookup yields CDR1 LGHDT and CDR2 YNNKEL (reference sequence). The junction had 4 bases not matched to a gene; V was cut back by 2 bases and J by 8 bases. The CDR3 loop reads CASSQPGLAGAGELFF. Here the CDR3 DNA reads TGTGCCAGCAGCCAACCGGGACTAGCGGGGGCAGGGGAGCTGTTTTTT. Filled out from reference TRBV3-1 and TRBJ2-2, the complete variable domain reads DTAVSQTPKYLVTQMGNDKSIKCEQNLGHDTMYWYKQDSKKFLKIMFSYNNKELIINETVPNRFSPKSPDKAHLNLHINSLELGDSAVYFCASSQPGLAGAGELFFGEGSRLTVL.

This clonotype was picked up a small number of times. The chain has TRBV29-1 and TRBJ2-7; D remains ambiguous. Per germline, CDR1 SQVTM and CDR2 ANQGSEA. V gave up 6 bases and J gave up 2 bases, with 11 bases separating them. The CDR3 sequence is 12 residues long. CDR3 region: CSVSDNTYEQYF. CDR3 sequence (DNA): TGCAGCGTGTCCGACAACACCTACGAGCAGTACTTC.

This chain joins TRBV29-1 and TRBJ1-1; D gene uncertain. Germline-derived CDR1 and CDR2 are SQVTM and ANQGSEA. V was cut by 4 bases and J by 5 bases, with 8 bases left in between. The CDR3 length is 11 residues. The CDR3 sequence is CSVATSTEAFF. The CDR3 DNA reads TGCAGCGTTGCCACCTCGACTGAAGCTTTCTTT.

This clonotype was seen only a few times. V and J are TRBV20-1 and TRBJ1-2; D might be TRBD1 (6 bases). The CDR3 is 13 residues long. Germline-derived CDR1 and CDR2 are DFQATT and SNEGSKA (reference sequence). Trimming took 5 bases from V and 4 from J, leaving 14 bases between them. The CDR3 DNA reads TGCAGTGCTCCAGGACAGTCGATCTATGGCTACACCTTC. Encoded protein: CSAPGQSIYGYTF.

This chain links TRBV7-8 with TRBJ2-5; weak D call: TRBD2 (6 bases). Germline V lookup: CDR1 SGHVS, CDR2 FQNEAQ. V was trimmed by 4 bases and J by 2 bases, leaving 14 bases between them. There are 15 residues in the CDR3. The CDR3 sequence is CASSYREGGQETQYF. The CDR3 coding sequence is TGTGCCAGCAGCTACCGGGAAGGAGGGCAAGAGACCCAGTACTTC.

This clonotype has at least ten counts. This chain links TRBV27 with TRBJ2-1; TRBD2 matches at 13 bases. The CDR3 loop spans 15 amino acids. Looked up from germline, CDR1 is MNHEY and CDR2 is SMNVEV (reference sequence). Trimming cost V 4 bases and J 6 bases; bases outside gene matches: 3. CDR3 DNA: TGTGCCAGCAGTTCACTAGCGGGGGGGCTCAATGAGCAGTTCTTC. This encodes CASSSLAGGLNEQFF.

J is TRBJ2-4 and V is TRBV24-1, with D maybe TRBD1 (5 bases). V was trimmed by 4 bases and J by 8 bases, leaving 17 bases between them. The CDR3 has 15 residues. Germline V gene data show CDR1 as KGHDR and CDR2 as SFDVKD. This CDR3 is CATSETGSLGDIQYF. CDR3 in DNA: TGTGCCACCAGTGAGACCGGGTCCCTAGGGGACATTCAGTACTTC.

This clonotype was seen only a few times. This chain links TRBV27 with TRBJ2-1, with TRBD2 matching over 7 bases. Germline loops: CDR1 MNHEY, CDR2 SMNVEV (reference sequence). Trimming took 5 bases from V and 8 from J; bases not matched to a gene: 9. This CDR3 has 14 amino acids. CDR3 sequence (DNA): TGTGCCAGCAGTCCGGGGGGATGGTTAGATGAGCAGTTCTTC. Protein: CASSPGGWLDEQFF.

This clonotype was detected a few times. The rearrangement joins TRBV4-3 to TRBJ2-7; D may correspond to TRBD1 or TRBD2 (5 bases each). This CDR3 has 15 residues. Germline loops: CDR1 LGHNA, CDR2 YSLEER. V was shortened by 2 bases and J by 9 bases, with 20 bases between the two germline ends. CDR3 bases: TGCGCCAGCAGCCAACTCCCCCGGGACGGATTGGGGCAGTACTTC. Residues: CASSQLPRDGLGQYF.

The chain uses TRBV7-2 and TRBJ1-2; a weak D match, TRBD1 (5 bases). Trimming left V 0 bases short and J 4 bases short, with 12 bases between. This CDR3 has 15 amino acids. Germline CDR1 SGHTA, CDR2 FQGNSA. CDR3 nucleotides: TGTGCCAGCAGCTTAGCGAAGGGGCAGATCTATGGCTACACCTTC. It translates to CASSLAKGQIYGYTF.

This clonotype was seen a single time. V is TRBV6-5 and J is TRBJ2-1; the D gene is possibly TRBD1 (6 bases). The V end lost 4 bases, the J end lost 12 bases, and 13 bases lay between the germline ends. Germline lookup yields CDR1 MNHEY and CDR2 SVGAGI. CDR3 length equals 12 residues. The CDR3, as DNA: TGTGCCAGCAGTTTCCAGGGGACGGCGCAGTTCTTC. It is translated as CASSFQGTAQFF.

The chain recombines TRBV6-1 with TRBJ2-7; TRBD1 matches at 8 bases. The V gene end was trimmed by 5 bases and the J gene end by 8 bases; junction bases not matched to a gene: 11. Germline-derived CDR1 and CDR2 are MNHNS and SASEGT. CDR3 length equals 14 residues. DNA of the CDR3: TGTGCCAGCAGTAGACCTATTCAGGGGGCTAAGCAGTACTTC. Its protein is CASSRPIQGAKQYF.

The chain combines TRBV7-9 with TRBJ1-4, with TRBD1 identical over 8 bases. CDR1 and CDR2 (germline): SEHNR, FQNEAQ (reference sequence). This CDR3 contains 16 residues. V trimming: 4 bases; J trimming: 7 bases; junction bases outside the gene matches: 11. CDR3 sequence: CASSSARTGRGEKLFF. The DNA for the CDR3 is TGTGCCAGCAGCTCGGCCCGGACAGGGCGGGGTGAAAAACTGTTTTTT.

The DNA for the CDR3 is TGCAGTGTTAGTAGACTAGCGGGAGGGTATGAGACCCAGTACTTC. This translates into CSVSRLAGGYETQYF. The V call is TRBV20-1, the J call TRBJ2-7; TRBD2 matches at 14 bases. The end of the DNA aligns better with TRBJ2-5, so the J call may be wrong. The CDR3 extends over 15 amino acids. The germline gives CDR1 DFQATT, CDR2 SNEGSKA (reference sequence).

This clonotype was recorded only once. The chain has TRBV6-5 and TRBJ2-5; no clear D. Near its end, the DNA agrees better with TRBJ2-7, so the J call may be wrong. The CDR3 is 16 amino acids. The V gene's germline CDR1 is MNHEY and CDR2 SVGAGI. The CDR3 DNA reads TGTGCCAGCAGCACAACCTGGCCGAGAGGAATAAACGAGCAGTACTTC. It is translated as CASSTTWPRGINEQYF.

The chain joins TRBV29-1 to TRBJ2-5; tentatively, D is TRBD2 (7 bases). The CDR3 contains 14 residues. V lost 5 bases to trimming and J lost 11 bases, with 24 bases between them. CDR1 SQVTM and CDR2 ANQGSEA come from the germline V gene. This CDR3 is CSVFGGASYNEQYF. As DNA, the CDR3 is TGCAGCGTTTTTGGGGGGGCCTCGTATAATGAGCAGTACTTC.

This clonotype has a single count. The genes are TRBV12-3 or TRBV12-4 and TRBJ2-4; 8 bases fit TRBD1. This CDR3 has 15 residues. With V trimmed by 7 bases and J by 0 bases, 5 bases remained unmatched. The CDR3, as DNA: TGTGCCAGCACCAGACAGGGGCTAGCCAAAAACATTCAGTACTTC. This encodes CASTRQGLAKNIQYF.